Shown below are 20 T cell receptor beta chains from a single sample sequenced in a study of blood T cell repertoires in COVID-19. Only in-frame clones appear in the TCRdb table, and some are missing; sequencing was by immunoSEQ multiplex PCR. The sample records about 250,000 clones, about 83% being singletons. Sample: peripheral blood. The receptors originated from an elderly woman with COVID-19, enrolled during active disease.

This clone was detected a few times. Other DNA variants within this sample encode the same CDR3. V usage is TRBV10-3 and J usage is TRBJ1-5, with D unresolved. The CDR3 runs 14 residues. CDR1 and CDR2 from the germline V gene are ENHRY and SYGVKD. The ends were cut back, 0 bases at V and 2 bases at J, with 5 bases in the middle. The CDR3 reads CAISESGGNQPQHF. The CDR3 DNA reads as TGTGCCATCAGTGAGTCTGGAGGCAATCAGCCCCAGCATTTT.

The V call is TRBV5-8, the J call TRBJ1-1; TRBD1 is a possible D gene (5 bases). Trimming left V 0 bases short and J 8 bases short, with 14 bases between. The CDR3 loop spans 14 amino acids. CDR1 and CDR2 (germline): SGHTS, YDEGEE. CDR3 sequence reads: CASSLGQGLVEAFF. CDR3 DNA: TGTGCCAGCAGCTTGGGGCAGGGACTCGTCGAAGCTTTCTTT.

This chain uses TRBV7-2 with TRBJ2-2, with TRBD2 as a possible D gene (6 bases). Trimming removed 5 bases at V and 5 bases at J, with 18 bases between. The CDR3 extends over 16 amino acids. The V gene's germline CDR1 is SGHTA and CDR2 FQGNSA. As DNA, the CDR3 is TGTGCCAGCAGCCTGGGCACGGACTATTCAACCGGGGAGCTGTTTTTT. This translates into CASSLGTDYSTGELFF.

In its sample, this clone was seen a few times. CDR3 protein: CASSKLLQGQPQHF. As DNA, the CDR3 is TGTGCCAGCAGTAAACTCCTTCAGGGTCAGCCCCAGCATTTT. This chain joins TRBV28 and TRBJ1-5; the D gene is possibly TRBD1 (5 bases). The CDR3 has 14 residues. V was clipped by 5 bases and J by 6 bases, with 14 bases between them. Germline assignment: CDR1 MDHEN and CDR2 SYDVKM. Supplemented by reference TRBV28 and TRBJ1-5, the full variable domain reads DVKVTQSSRYLVKRTGEKVFLECVQDMDHENMFWYRQDPGLGLRLIYFSYDVKMKEKGDIPEGYSVSREKKERFSLILESASTNQTSMYLCASSKLLQGQPQHFGDGTRLSIL.

The count of this clone is one. The chain carries TRBV6-5 and TRBJ2-1; maybe TRBD1 (5 bases). Germline CDR1 and CDR2: MNHEY and SVGAGI. V was clipped by 6 bases and J by 4 bases, with 7 bases between them. The length of the CDR3 is 12 residues. In nucleotides, the CDR3 is TGTGCCAGCAGGGGGCCTTACAATGAGCAGTTCTTC. Its protein product is CASRGPYNEQFF.

The chain joins TRBV29-1 to TRBJ1-1; perhaps TRBD1 as D (6 bases). With 7 bases removed from V and 0 bases from J, the gap between germline ends came to 12 bases. The CDR3 sequence is 13 residues long. CDR1 and CDR2 from the germline V gene are SQVTM and ANQGSEA. The CDR3 here is CSAQDSMNTEAFF. In nucleotides, the CDR3 is TGCAGCGCTCAGGACAGTATGAACACTGAAGCTTTCTTT.

The J gene is TRBJ1-4, the V gene TRBV6-5; D is possibly TRBD1 (6 bases). The CDR3 spans 12 residues. V gave up 7 bases and J gave up 13 bases, with 16 bases separating them. From germline, CDR1 is MNHEY and CDR2 SVGAGI. The CDR3 DNA reads TGTGCCAGCATGCGGGGGATAGGGGGACTGTTTTTT. This translates into CASMRGIGGLFF.

The genes are TRBV2 and TRBJ1-6, with TRBD1 matching over 7 bases. There are 14 residues in the CDR3. Germline V lookup: CDR1 SNHLY, CDR2 FYNNEI. Germline trimming cut 6 bases from V and 7 bases from J; bases unmatched to any gene: 6. The CDR3 is CASSQDRENSPLHF. DNA for the CDR3: TGTGCCAGCAGCCAAGACAGGGAAAATTCACCCCTCCACTTT. The variable domain in full, completed from reference TRBV2 and TRBJ1-6, reads EPEVTQTPSHQVTQMGQEVILRCVPISNHLYFYWYRQILGQKVEFLVSFYNNEISEKSEIFDDQFSVERPDGSNFTLKIRSTKLEDSAMYFCASSQDRENSPLHFGNGTRLTVT.

The chain has TRBV5-1 and TRBJ1-6; weak D call: TRBD1 (5 bases). The germline gives CDR1 SGHRS, CDR2 YFSETQ. The CDR3 has 15 amino acids. Trimming pared 0 bases from V and 10 bases from J, leaving 14 bases between. The CDR3 region is CASSLAGDKVSPLHF. CDR3 nucleotide sequence: TGCGCCAGCAGCTTGGCGGGGGATAAGGTCTCACCCCTCCACTTT.

On this clone itself: The identical CDR3 is also encoded by other nucleotide sequences in the sample. This chain uses TRBV18 with TRBJ1-2, with D unclear. This CDR3 contains 13 residues. Per germline, CDR1 KGHSH and CDR2 LQKENI. The germline V and J ends were trimmed by 5 bases and 2 bases, with 9 bases remaining between them. The CDR3 spells CASSATENYGYTF. CDR3 DNA sequence: TGTGCCAGCTCAGCCACAGAGAACTATGGCTACACCTTC.

The chain has TRBV10-3 and TRBJ1-6; 7 nucleotides line up with TRBD1. V lost 0 bases, J lost 7 bases, and 3 bases stayed unmatched. The germline gives CDR1 ENHRY, CDR2 SYGVKD. The CDR3 sequence is 15 residues long. Written as DNA, the CDR3 is TGTGCCATCAGTGAGTCAAGGGGGCAAAATTCACCCCTCCACTTT. Translated: CAISESRGQNSPLHF.

The V and J genes are TRBV5-4 and TRBJ2-3; 8 bases are a match to TRBD2. Germline trimming cut 1 base from V and 6 bases from J; bases unmatched to any gene: 7. The CDR3 length is 15 residues. Germline V gene data show CDR1 as SGHNT and CDR2 as YYREEE (reference sequence). This CDR3 is CASSLSSIAGDTQYF. In nucleotides, the CDR3 is TGTGCCAGCAGCTTGTCCTCCATAGCGGGGGATACGCAGTATTTT.

This clone has a single count. This sequence joins TRBV6-2 or TRBV6-3 and TRBJ1-1, with D unclear. The CDR3 has 17 amino acids. The germline V gene has CDR1 MNHEY and CDR2 SVGEGT. The V gene lost 2 bases and the J gene lost 1 base, with 17 bases spanning the gap. This CDR3 reads CASSYRTGSGENTEAFF. The CDR3 nucleotides read TGTGCCAGCAGTTACCGAACGGGATCCGGGGAGAACACTGAAGCTTTCTTT.

This clone has a handful of counts. This chain uses TRBV7-9 with TRBJ1-1; D may be TRBD1 (6 bases). The CDR3 length is 15 residues. The ends were cut back, 5 bases at V and 2 bases at J, with 15 bases in the middle. The germline CDR1 and CDR2 sequences are SEHNR and FQNEAQ (reference sequence). The CDR3 loop is CASSPPWDINTEAFF. In nucleotides, the CDR3 is TGTGCCAGCAGCCCCCCGTGGGACATTAACACTGAAGCTTTCTTT.

The chain uses TRBV7-9 and TRBJ1-2; D unclear. Germline lookup yields CDR1 SEHNR and CDR2 FQNEAQ (reference sequence). CDR3 length: 16 residues. The V and J ends lost 1 base and 1 base respectively, with 13 bases between them. CDR3 in amino acids: CASSLGTMRDNYGYTF. As DNA, the CDR3 is TGTGCCAGCAGCTTAGGGACTATGAGGGATAACTATGGCTACACCTTC.

This clone was counted once. The chain recombines TRBV6-5 with TRBJ1-5; 7 bases agree with TRBD1. The trim removed 6 bases at V and 10 bases at J, leaving 9 bases unmatched. Germline CDR1 MNHEY, CDR2 SVGAGI. The CDR3 is 13 residues long. The CDR3 DNA follows: TGTGCCAGCAGAACAGGGGCGGGAGGACCCCAGCATTTT. This sequence encodes CASRTGAGGPQHF.

The rearrangement joins TRBV7-2 to TRBJ1-5; D unclear. The CDR3 consists of 15 residues. CDR1 SGHTA and CDR2 FQGNSA come from the germline V gene. V was shortened by 0 bases and J by 3 bases, with 9 bases between the two germline ends. DNA of the CDR3: TGTGCCAGCAGCTTAGCACCGGCGGCCAATCAGCCCCAGCATTTT. It translates to CASSLAPAANQPQHF.

This clone was seen just once. The genes are TRBV11-1 and TRBJ2-5; TRBD2 agrees at 12 bases. CDR1 SGHAT and CDR2 FQDESV come from the germline V gene (reference sequence). With 1 base clipped from V and 6 bases from J, the junction kept 6 bases outside the gene matches. This CDR3 has 16 amino acids. CDR3: CASSLDGLAGGQTQYF. The CDR3 nucleotides read TGTGCCAGCAGCTTAGATGGGCTAGCGGGGGGGCAGACCCAGTACTTC.

The rearrangement joins TRBV10-3 to TRBJ1-2; 9 positions agree with TRBD1. Germline V gene data show CDR1 as ENHRY and CDR2 as SYGVKD. The CDR3 totals 12 residues. The V gene end was trimmed by 7 bases and the J gene end by 9 bases; junction bases not matched to a gene: 6. This CDR3 is CAINDGQGSYTF. DNA for the CDR3: TGTGCCATCAACGACGGACAGGGGAGCTACACCTTC.

V and J are TRBV19 and TRBJ1-1; D unresolved. Per germline, CDR1 LNHDA and CDR2 SQIVND (reference sequence). The CDR3 covers 12 residues. Trimming stripped 8 bases from V and 8 bases from J, with 15 bases between. CDR3 nucleotides: TGTGCCAGTCGTCGGCCAGGCACCGAAGCTTTCTTT. This translates into CASRRPGTEAFF.